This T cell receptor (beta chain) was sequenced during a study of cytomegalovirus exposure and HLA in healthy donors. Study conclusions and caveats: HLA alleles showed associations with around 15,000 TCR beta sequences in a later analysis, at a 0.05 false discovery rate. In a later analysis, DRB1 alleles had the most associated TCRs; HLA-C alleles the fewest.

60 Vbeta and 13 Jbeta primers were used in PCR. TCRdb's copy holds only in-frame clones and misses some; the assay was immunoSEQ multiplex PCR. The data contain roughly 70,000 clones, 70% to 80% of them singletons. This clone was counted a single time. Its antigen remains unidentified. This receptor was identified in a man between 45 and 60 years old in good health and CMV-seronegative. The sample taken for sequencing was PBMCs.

The CDR3: CASSPMTGGTEAFF. The CDR3 nucleotides are TGTGCCAGCTCACCGATGACAGGGGGCACTGAAGCTTTCTTT. V is TRBV18 and J is TRBJ1-1; 9 nucleotides agree with TRBD1. With V trimmed by 3 bases and J by 4 bases, 3 bases remained unmatched. This CDR3 comprises 14 residues. The V gene's germline CDR1 is KGHSH and CDR2 LQKENI.